Listed below are T cell receptor beta chains from one sample, sequenced in a study of OX40 agonist ivuxolimab in advanced cancers. Produced via immunoSEQ multiplex PCR; TCRdb's table is partial and in-frame only. This table holds 14,000 or so clones, about four fifths found once. Sequences were derived from CD4+ or CD8+ T cells sorted from blood, sampled in a trial of the OX40 agonist ivuxolimab. The receptor set was obtained from an adult with an advanced solid tumor such as melanoma, head and neck, liver or kidney cancer. CDR3s include the opening cysteine and the closing phenylalanine or tryptophan. The order of the fields is D gene, CDR3 length, clone size, J gene, V gene, CDR3 protein, CDR3 DNA. D genes are given only for firm matches. Size values are once, few and many counts, or a class for expanded clones, and some rows have none.

d_gene: .
len: 15
abundance: .
j_gene: TRBJ2-4
v_gene: TRBV11-2
CDR3aa: CASSLVGWEENIQYF
CDR3nt: TGTGCCAGCAGCTTGGTCGGGTGGGAGGAAAACATTCAGTACTTC

d_gene: .
len: 15
abundance: .
j_gene: TRBJ2-3
v_gene: TRBV27
CDR3aa: CASSPWTEGTDTQYF
CDR3nt: TGTGCCAGCAGTCCATGGACCGAGGGCACAGATACGCAGTATTTT

d_gene: .
len: 13
abundance: .
j_gene: TRBJ2-7
v_gene: TRBV18
CDR3aa: CASSPPSGDEQYF
CDR3nt: TGTGCCAGCTCACCACCTTCGGGGGACGAGCAGTACTTC

d_gene: .
len: 13
abundance: medium-sized
j_gene: TRBJ1-1
v_gene: TRBV19
CDR3aa: CASSPGVSTEAFF
CDR3nt: TGTGCCAGTAGTCCAGGGGTGAGCACTGAAGCTTTCTTT

d_gene: .
len: 16
abundance: .
j_gene: TRBJ2-2
v_gene: TRBV7-9
CDR3aa: CASSSPGQGSTGELFF
CDR3nt: TGTGCCAGCAGCAGTCCAGGGCAGGGGAGCACCGGGGAGCTGTTTTTT

d_gene: .
len: 14
abundance: .
j_gene: TRBJ1-2
v_gene: TRBV27
CDR3aa: CASSPGQFNYGYTF
CDR3nt: TGTGCCAGCAGCCCCGGACAGTTTAACTATGGCTACACCTTC

d_gene: TRBD2
len: 14
abundance: .
j_gene: TRBJ2-7
v_gene: TRBV28
CDR3aa: CASSYRGRAYEQYF
CDR3nt: TGTGCCAGCAGTTATCGCGGGAGGGCCTACGAGCAGTACTTC

d_gene: .
len: 13
abundance: .
j_gene: TRBJ2-7
v_gene: TRBV7-9
CDR3aa: CASSRLDSYEQYF
CDR3nt: TGTGCCAGCAGCCGACTAGATTCTTACGAGCAGTACTTC

d_gene: .
len: 13
abundance: .
j_gene: TRBJ2-7
v_gene: TRBV19
CDR3aa: CASSPGAAYQQYF
CDR3nt: TGTGCCAGTAGTCCCGGGGCGGCCTACCAGCAGTACTTC

d_gene: TRBD1
len: 15
abundance: .
j_gene: TRBJ2-1
v_gene: TRBV7-2
CDR3aa: CASSLRQGIYNEQFF
CDR3nt: TGTGCCAGCAGCTTACGACAGGGGATATACAATGAGCAGTTCTTC

d_gene: TRBD1
len: 14
abundance: .
j_gene: TRBJ1-2
v_gene: TRBV27
CDR3aa: CASSRQGDAYGYTF
CDR3nt: TGTGCCAGCAGCCGACAGGGGGATGCCTATGGCTACACCTTC

d_gene: .
len: 13
abundance: few
j_gene: TRBJ1-2
v_gene: TRBV5-6
CDR3aa: CASRPQGTYGYTF
CDR3nt: TGTGCCAGCAGGCCGCAGGGGACCTATGGCTACACCTTC

d_gene: TRBD1
len: 16
abundance: .
j_gene: TRBJ2-7
v_gene: TRBV11-2
CDR3aa: CASSFPSDRGTYEQYF
CDR3nt: TGTGCCAGCAGCTTCCCCTCGGACAGGGGGACCTACGAGCAGTACTTC

d_gene: TRBD2
len: 16
abundance: once
j_gene: TRBJ2-3
v_gene: TRBV27
CDR3aa: CASSFLAGGLADTQYF
CDR3nt: TGTGCCAGCAGTTTCCTAGCGGGAGGACTGGCAGATACGCAGTATTTT

d_gene: .
len: 12
abundance: .
j_gene: TRBJ2-3
v_gene: TRBV11-2
CDR3aa: CASSLGGDTQYF
CDR3nt: TGTGCCAGCAGCTTAGGTGGAGATACGCAGTATTTT

d_gene: .
len: 15
abundance: .
j_gene: TRBJ2-1
v_gene: TRBV7-9
CDR3aa: CASSPITGVYNEQFF
CDR3nt: TGTGCCAGCAGCCCCATTACGGGCGTCTACAATGAGCAGTTCTTC

d_gene: .
len: 14
abundance: .
j_gene: TRBJ2-5
v_gene: TRBV6-5
CDR3aa: CASSYSGGQETQYF
CDR3nt: TGTGCCAGCAGTTACTCAGGCGGACAAGAGACCCAGTACTTC

d_gene: .
len: 13
abundance: .
j_gene: TRBJ2-5
v_gene: TRBV10-2
CDR3aa: CASSGPSEETQYF
CDR3nt: TGCGCCAGCAGTGGCCCTAGCGAAGAGACCCAGTACTTC

d_gene: .
len: 20
abundance: .
j_gene: TRBJ1-4
v_gene: TRBV2
CDR3aa: CASSEVEGVSAVVANEKLFF
CDR3nt: TGTGCCAGCAGTGAAGTCGAGGGGGTATCCGCAGTAGTGGCTAATGAAAAACTGTTTTTT

d_gene: .
len: 14
abundance: medium-sized
j_gene: TRBJ2-7
v_gene: TRBV4-3
CDR3aa: CASSQVRGFYEQYF
CDR3nt: TGCGCCAGCAGCCAAGTGCGAGGATTCTACGAGCAGTACTTC

d_gene: .
len: 13
abundance: .
j_gene: TRBJ2-1
v_gene: TRBV19
CDR3aa: CASATSSYNEQFF
CDR3nt: TGTGCCAGCGCGACTAGCTCCTACAATGAGCAGTTCTTC

d_gene: TRBD2
len: 16
abundance: .
j_gene: TRBJ2-3
v_gene: TRBV7-9
CDR3aa: CASSPGLAGVADTQYF
CDR3nt: TGTGCCAGCAGCCCGGGACTAGCGGGGGTGGCAGATACGCAGTATTTT

d_gene: .
len: 14
abundance: once
j_gene: TRBJ1-2
v_gene: TRBV9
CDR3aa: CASTLMEWGAGYTF
CDR3nt: TGTGCCAGCACCTTAATGGAGTGGGGGGCGGGCTACACCTTC

d_gene: TRBD1
len: 13
abundance: .
j_gene: TRBJ2-7
v_gene: TRBV5-8
CDR3aa: CASSLGTGDEQYF
CDR3nt: TGTGCCAGCAGCTTGGGGACAGGGGACGAGCAGTACTTC

d_gene: .
len: 14
abundance: .
j_gene: TRBJ2-2
v_gene: TRBV5-6
CDR3aa: CASSLGQNTGELFF
CDR3nt: TGTGCCAGCAGCTTAGGGCAAAACACCGGGGAGCTGTTTTTT

d_gene: TRBD1
len: 15
abundance: .
j_gene: TRBJ2-1
v_gene: TRBV6-5
CDR3aa: CASSPTGSSYNEQFF
CDR3nt: TGTGCCAGCAGCCCGACAGGGTCCTCCTACAATGAGCAGTTCTTC

d_gene: TRBD2
len: 13
abundance: .
j_gene: TRBJ2-4
v_gene: TRBV19
CDR3aa: CASSPGLAGDQYF
CDR3nt: TGTGCCAGTAGTCCTGGACTAGCGGGGGACCAGTACTTC

d_gene: TRBD2
len: 14
abundance: once
j_gene: TRBJ2-7
v_gene: TRBV6-5
CDR3aa: CASRVAGGPYEQYF
CDR3nt: TGTGCCAGCAGGGTAGCGGGGGGTCCCTACGAGCAGTACTTC

d_gene: .
len: 13
abundance: .
j_gene: TRBJ2-5
v_gene: TRBV4-1
CDR3aa: CASRSAEQETQYF
CDR3nt: TGCGCCAGCAGGTCGGCAGAACAAGAGACCCAGTACTTC

d_gene: .
len: 16
abundance: .
j_gene: TRBJ1-5
v_gene: TRBV21-1
CDR3aa: CASSKVRPTGDQPQHF
CDR3nt: TGTGCCAGCAGCAAAGTACGGCCTACTGGGGATCAGCCCCAGCATTTT

d_gene: TRBD1
len: 15
abundance: .
j_gene: TRBJ2-7
v_gene: TRBV28
CDR3aa: CASSPRQGSSYEQYF
CDR3nt: TGTGCCAGCAGCCCGAGACAGGGGAGCTCCTACGAGCAGTACTTC

d_gene: .
len: 13
abundance: .
j_gene: TRBJ2-7
v_gene: TRBV4-1
CDR3aa: CASSHLQEGEQYF
CDR3nt: TGCGCCAGCAGCCACTTACAAGAGGGCGAGCAGTACTTC

d_gene: TRBD2
len: 13
abundance: .
j_gene: TRBJ2-2
v_gene: TRBV10-1
CDR3aa: CASRPGGTGELFF
CDR3nt: TGCGCCAGCAGGCCCGGGGGGACCGGGGAGCTGTTTTTT

d_gene: .
len: 15
abundance: once
j_gene: TRBJ2-3
v_gene: TRBV13
CDR3aa: CASSLEAGPTDTQYF
CDR3nt: TGTGCCAGCAGCTTAGAGGCGGGACCCACAGATACGCAGTATTTT

d_gene: TRBD2
len: 17
abundance: .
j_gene: TRBJ2-3
v_gene: TRBV11-2
CDR3aa: CASSAPTSGSFTDTQYF
CDR3nt: TGTGCCAGCAGCGCCCCTACTAGCGGATCATTCACAGATACGCAGTATTTT

d_gene: TRBD1
len: 15
abundance: few
j_gene: TRBJ1-1
v_gene: TRBV30
CDR3aa: CAWAPMTGENTEAFF
CDR3nt: TGTGCCTGGGCCCCAATGACAGGGGAGAACACTGAAGCTTTCTTT

d_gene: .
len: 12
abundance: .
j_gene: TRBJ2-7
v_gene: TRBV30
CDR3aa: CAWSGPPVEQYF
CDR3nt: TGTGCCTGGAGTGGCCCACCCGTCGAGCAGTACTTC

d_gene: .
len: 11
abundance: .
j_gene: TRBJ2-1
v_gene: TRBV28
CDR3aa: CAGQRNNEQFF
CDR3nt: TGTGCAGGACAGAGAAACAATGAGCAGTTCTTC

d_gene: .
len: 12
abundance: .
j_gene: TRBJ2-5
v_gene: TRBV27
CDR3aa: CASSQDQETQYF
CDR3nt: TGTGCCAGCAGTCAGGACCAAGAGACCCAGTACTTC

d_gene: .
len: 13
abundance: .
j_gene: TRBJ1-1
v_gene: TRBV7-9
CDR3aa: CASSLTAKAEAFF
CDR3nt: TGTGCCAGCAGCTTGACGGCCAAGGCTGAAGCTTTCTTT

d_gene: .
len: 18
abundance: .
j_gene: TRBJ1-5
v_gene: TRBV5-4
CDR3aa: CASSLTGGGGYSNQPQHF
CDR3nt: TGTGCCAGCAGCTTAACAGGAGGGGGGGGCTATAGCAATCAGCCCCAGCATTTT

d_gene: .
len: 14
abundance: .
j_gene: TRBJ1-5
v_gene: TRBV27
CDR3aa: CASSLQGYGQPQHF
CDR3nt: TGTGCCAGCAGTTTACAGGGATATGGTCAGCCCCAGCATTTT

d_gene: .
len: 12
abundance: .
j_gene: TRBJ2-7
v_gene: TRBV27
CDR3aa: CASSFPGDEQYF
CDR3nt: TGTGCCAGCAGTTTTCCGGGCGACGAGCAGTACTTC

d_gene: .
len: 17
abundance: .
j_gene: TRBJ1-1
v_gene: TRBV10-3
CDR3aa: CAISEPSGGITNTEAFF
CDR3nt: TGTGCCATCAGTGAGCCATCGGGAGGGATTACGAACACTGAAGCTTTCTTT

d_gene: .
len: 12
abundance: once
j_gene: TRBJ2-1
v_gene: TRBV9
CDR3aa: CASSVPGSGQFF
CDR3nt: TGTGCCAGCAGCGTGCCCGGGTCGGGGCAGTTCTTC

d_gene: .
len: 11
abundance: .
j_gene: TRBJ2-7
v_gene: TRBV2
CDR3aa: CASSDGYEQYF
CDR3nt: TGTGCCAGCAGTGACGGCTACGAGCAGTACTTC

d_gene: .
len: 13
abundance: .
j_gene: TRBJ2-7
v_gene: TRBV4-3
CDR3aa: CASSQIQGYEQYF
CDR3nt: TGCGCCAGCAGCCAGATACAGGGATACGAGCAGTACTTC

d_gene: TRBD2
len: 18
abundance: .
j_gene: TRBJ2-4
v_gene: TRBV7-9
CDR3aa: CASSFGTSGSPAKNIQYF
CDR3nt: TGTGCCAGCAGCTTTGGTACTAGCGGGAGTCCAGCCAAAAACATTCAGTACTTC

d_gene: .
len: 15
abundance: .
j_gene: TRBJ2-5
v_gene: TRBV7-2
CDR3aa: CASSLGEKVQETQYF
CDR3nt: TGTGCCAGCAGCCTAGGGGAAAAGGTTCAAGAGACCCAGTACTTC

d_gene: .
len: 15
abundance: .
j_gene: TRBJ1-5
v_gene: TRBV13
CDR3aa: CASSLRGAGNQPQHF
CDR3nt: TGTGCCAGCAGCTTAAGAGGGGCCGGGAATCAGCCCCAGCATTTT

d_gene: .
len: 14
abundance: few
j_gene: TRBJ1-1
v_gene: TRBV9
CDR3aa: CASSPDDPNTEAFF
CDR3nt: TGTGCCAGCAGCCCCGACGACCCGAACACTGAAGCTTTCTTT

d_gene: TRBD1
len: 14
abundance: .
j_gene: TRBJ2-7
v_gene: TRBV6-5
CDR3aa: CASSFTGGTYEQYF
CDR3nt: TGTGCCAGCAGTTTTACAGGGGGTACCTACGAGCAGTACTTC

d_gene: .
len: 11
abundance: .
j_gene: TRBJ2-7
v_gene: TRBV28
CDR3aa: CASSLRYEQYF
CDR3nt: TGTGCCAGCAGTTTGAGGTACGAGCAGTACTTC

d_gene: TRBD2
len: 13
abundance: .
j_gene: TRBJ2-1
v_gene: TRBV9
CDR3aa: CASSSGGYGEQFF
CDR3nt: TGTGCCAGCTCTAGCGGGGGGTACGGTGAGCAGTTCTTC

d_gene: TRBD1
len: 15
abundance: .
j_gene: TRBJ1-4
v_gene: TRBV28
CDR3aa: CASSLGTGSNEKLFF
CDR3nt: TGTGCCAGCAGTTTAGGGACAGGGTCTAATGAAAAACTGTTTTTT

d_gene: .
len: 14
abundance: .
j_gene: TRBJ2-3
v_gene: TRBV7-8
CDR3aa: CASSLAASTDTQYF
CDR3nt: TGTGCCAGCAGCTTAGCAGCGAGCACAGATACGCAGTATTTT

d_gene: .
len: 13
abundance: .
j_gene: TRBJ1-1
v_gene: TRBV4-1
CDR3aa: CASSQEGFTEAFF
CDR3nt: TGCGCCAGCAGCCAAGAAGGGTTTACTGAAGCTTTCTTT